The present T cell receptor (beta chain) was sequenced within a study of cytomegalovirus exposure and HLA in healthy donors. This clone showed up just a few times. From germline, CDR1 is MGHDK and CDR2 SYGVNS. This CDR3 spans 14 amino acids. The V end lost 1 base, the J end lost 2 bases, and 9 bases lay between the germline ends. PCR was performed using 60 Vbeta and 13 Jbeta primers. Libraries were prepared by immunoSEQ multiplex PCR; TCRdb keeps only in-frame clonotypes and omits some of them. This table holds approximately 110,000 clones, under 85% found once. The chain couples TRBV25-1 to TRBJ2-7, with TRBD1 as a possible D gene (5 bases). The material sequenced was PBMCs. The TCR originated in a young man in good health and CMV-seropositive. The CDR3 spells CASSESGLTYEQYF. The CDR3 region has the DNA TGTGCCAGCAGTGAATCAGGGCTCACCTACGAGCAGTACTTC.